Listed here are 10 T cell receptor beta chains from one sample, sequenced in a study of T cells in Graves' hyperthyroidism and ophthalmopathy. There were TCR beta CDR3 regions amplified from RNA transcripts. The HTBI primer set was used in a first-round RT-PCR of the TCR CDR3. TCRdb processed the multiplex PCR reads anew with MiXCR; each CDR3 protein has one entry. The sample lists approximately 600,000 distinct CDR3 sequences, roughly 14% occurring once. The sequencing sample was made of blood. These receptors came from a woman aged 40-49 years with Graves' ophthalmopathy.

This clonotype was counted ten times or more. The chain uses TRBV20-1 and TRBJ1-1; D is uncertain. V lost 1 base and J lost 8, with 20 bases in between. The CDR3 is made up of 15 amino acids. CDR1 and CDR2 from the germline V gene are DFQATT and SNEGSKA (reference sequence). CDR3 nucleotides: TGCAGTGCTAGAGTAAAGACAACACTTCACGCCGAAGCTTTCTTT. This sequence encodes CSARVKTTLHAEAFF.

This clonotype was picked up many times. Being one base from a much bigger clone, this may be a read error. The CDR3 does not close with the conserved phenylalanine or tryptophan, likely indicating a read error. The chain is built from TRBV6-1 and TRBJ2-7, with D uncertain. The length of the CDR3 is 15 residues. Trimming stripped 5 bases from V and 0 bases from J, with 14 bases between. Germline V gene sequence: CDR1 MNHNS, CDR2 SASEGT. CDR3 sequence reads: CASSTLTAISYEQYY. The CDR3 DNA sequence: TGTGCCAGCAGTACCCTGACTGCCATCTCCTACGAGCAGTACTAC.

V gene TRBV11-1 combines with J gene TRBJ2-2, with 10 bases that match TRBD2. The V and J ends lost 5 bases and 5 bases, in that order; junction bases with no gene match: 11. This CDR3 is built from 17 residues. CDR1 is SGHAT, CDR2 FQDESV, per germline (reference sequence). CDR3 DNA sequence: TGTGCCAGCAGCCGAGTATTAGGGACTAGCGTGACCGGGGAGCTGTTTTTT. It translates to CASSRVLGTSVTGELFF.

This clonotype was counted ten times or more. This chain uses TRBV2 with TRBJ2-2; D gene uncertain. Germline CDR1 is SNHLY and CDR2 is FYNNEI. V was cut by 10 bases and J by 1 base, with 10 bases left in between. The CDR3 contains 13 residues. CDR3 nucleotides: TGTGCCACCATGTCCGAGAACACCGGGGAGCTGTTTTTT. It is translated as CATMSENTGELFF.

V and J are TRBV7-2 and TRBJ1-6, with TRBD1 matching over 7 bases. The V gene end was trimmed by 2 bases and the J gene end by 10 bases; junction bases not matched to a gene: 5. The germline gives CDR1 SGHTA, CDR2 FQGNSA. The CDR3 extends over 14 amino acids. CDR3 in amino acids: CASSLKAGGSPLHF. For the CDR3, the DNA is TGTGCCAGCAGCTTAAAGGCAGGGGGATCACCCCTCCACTTT.

The V gene is TRBV19, the J gene TRBJ1-1; D remains unclear. Per germline, CDR1 LNHDA and CDR2 SQIVND (reference sequence). This CDR3 comprises 13 residues. V shed 6 bases and J shed 2 bases, with 10 bases lying between them. In DNA form, the CDR3 reads TGTGCCAGTAGCGATAGTTTTAACACTGAAGCTTTCTTT. It is translated as CASSDSFNTEAFF.

This clonotype occurred many times. The rearrangement joins TRBV20-1 to TRBJ2-7; D might be TRBD1 or TRBD2, each matching 5 bases. CDR1 DFQATT and CDR2 SNEGSKA come from the germline V gene (reference sequence). This CDR3 has 12 amino acids. V was pared by 6 bases and J by 5 bases, with 14 bases between. The CDR3 protein is CSAIRGMDEQYF. As DNA, the CDR3 is TGCAGTGCCATACGGGGCATGGACGAGCAGTACTTC.

This chain links TRBV6-5 with TRBJ1-1, with D hard to call. Germline values: CDR1 MNHEY, CDR2 SVGAGI. V was cut by 0 bases and J by 1 base, with 15 bases left in between. This CDR3 comprises 17 residues. The chain's CDR3 is CASSYSWQSLTNTEAFF. The CDR3 coding sequence is TGTGCCAGCAGTTACTCATGGCAGAGCCTAACGAACACTGAAGCTTTCTTT.

The chain uses TRBV6-2 or TRBV6-3 and TRBJ2-7; TRBD2 matches 9 bases. The germline V gene encodes CDR1 MNHEY and CDR2 SVGEGT. The CDR3 has 14 residues. The J segment lost 4 bases and the V segment lost 5 bases, leaving 6 bases of the junction unmatched. CDR3 sequence reads: CASSGLASRYEQYF. The CDR3 DNA reads TGTGCCAGCAGTGGACTAGCGTCCCGTTACGAGCAGTACTTC.

This clonotype was observed a few times. The chain is built from TRBV20-1 and TRBJ2-2; the match to TRBD2 covers 11 bases. Trimming removed 6 bases from V and 4 bases from J; junction bases left unmatched: 4. The CDR3 loop spans 14 amino acids. Germline CDR1 DFQATT, CDR2 SNEGSKA (reference sequence). The CDR3 DNA reads TGCAGTGCAACTAGCGGGAGACCCACCGGGGAGCTGTTTTTT. Translated, it gives CSATSGRPTGELFF.